This entry lists 22 T cell receptor beta chains sequenced from one sample in a study of blood T cell repertoires in COVID-19. The data were produced by immunoSEQ multiplex PCR, yet TCRdb's version contains in-frame clones alone and is incomplete. The repertoire holds fewer than 40,000 clones, 75% to 90% seen once, with about a quarter in the top ten. Sequenced input: peripheral blood. The receptors here all came from an elderly woman with active or convalescent COVID-19.

The J gene is TRBJ2-3, the V gene TRBV30; a possible D gene is TRBD2 (7 bases). The germline V gene encodes CDR1 GTSNPN and CDR2 SVGIG (reference sequence). There are 15 residues in the CDR3. The germline V and J ends were trimmed by 3 bases and 5 bases, with 18 bases remaining between them. The CDR3 is CAWRSGGGARDTQYF. The CDR3 region has the DNA TGTGCCTGGAGAAGTGGAGGGGGGGCCAGAGATACGCAGTATTTT.

CDR3 loop: CASSQRGGNTEAFF. Written as DNA, the CDR3 is TGTGCCAGTAGCCAACGGGGTGGGAACACTGAAGCTTTCTTT. The gene calls are TRBV19 and TRBJ1-1; unclear D gene. Deletions cut 6 bases from V and 1 base from J, with 12 bases between. The CDR3 contains 14 residues. Germline assignment: CDR1 LNHDA and CDR2 SQIVND (reference sequence). The full variable domain, its missing parts supplied by reference TRBV19 and TRBJ1-1, is DGGITQSPKYLFRKEGQNVTLSCEQNLNHDAMYWYRQDPGQGLRLIYYSQIVNDFQKGDIAEGYSVSREKKESFPLTVTSAQKNPTAFYLCASSQRGGNTEAFFGQGTRLTVV.

The chain links TRBV6-5 to TRBJ2-3; 8 bases are shared with TRBD1. Germline lookup yields CDR1 MNHEY and CDR2 SVGAGI. With 6 bases clipped from V and 5 bases from J, the junction kept 4 bases outside the gene matches. The CDR3 covers 13 residues. CDR3 in DNA: TGTGCCAGCAGGAAGACAGGGGTAGATACGCAGTATTTT. Translated, it gives CASRKTGVDTQYF.

The chain recombines TRBV28 with TRBJ2-7, with 9 bases lining up with TRBD2. Germline CDR1 and CDR2: MDHEN and SYDVKM. The CDR3 contains 16 residues. J lost 6 bases, V lost 3 bases, and 12 bases had no gene match. CDR3 amino acids: CASSFTSLRGGREQYF. In nucleotides, the CDR3 is TGTGCCAGCAGTTTTACATCTCTGCGGGGGGGCCGCGAGCAGTACTTC.

V usage is TRBV2 and J usage is TRBJ2-3, with 7 positions matching TRBD2. Germline trimming cut 5 bases from V and 2 bases from J; bases unmatched to any gene: 7. The CDR3 has 15 residues. Germline loops: CDR1 SNHLY, CDR2 FYNNEI. DNA of the CDR3: TGTGCCAGCAGTCAACCGGGACTACCCACAGATACGCAGTATTTT. This encodes CASSQPGLPTDTQYF. Full variable domain (rest looked up from reference TRBV2 and TRBJ2-3): EPEVTQTPSHQVTQMGQEVILRCVPISNHLYFYWYRQILGQKVEFLVSFYNNEISEKSEIFDDQFSVERPDGSNFTLKIRSTKLEDSAMYFCASSQPGLPTDTQYFGPGTRLTVL.

This clone was picked up a small number of times. V usage is TRBV3-1 (or the pseudogene TRBV3-2) and J usage is TRBJ2-7; no reliable D call. Germline V gene lookup returns CDR1 LGHDT and CDR2 YNNKEL (reference sequence). The CDR3 is 11 residues long. Trimming took off 6 bases at V and 5 bases at J, with 8 bases between the two ends. CDR3 sequence reads: CASSFSDEQYF. The CDR3 DNA sequence: TGTGCCAGCAGTTTTAGTGACGAGCAGTACTTC.

The chain recombines TRBV7-8 with TRBJ2-5, with D possibly TRBD2 on 5 matching bases. This CDR3 is 14 amino acids long. Trimming shortened V by 0 bases and J by 5 bases, and 10 bases separated the two germline ends. Looked up from germline, CDR1 is SGHVS and CDR2 is FQNEAQ. The chain's CDR3 is CASSLAADWETQYF. The CDR3 DNA reads as TGTGCCAGCAGCTTAGCTGCGGACTGGGAGACCCAGTACTTC.

The V gene is TRBV3-1 (or the pseudogene TRBV3-2), the J gene TRBJ2-5; the match to TRBD2 covers 11 bases. The CDR3 is made up of 16 amino acids. Losses at the gene ends were 3 bases for V and 2 bases for J; bases not matched to a gene: 5. Germline-derived CDR1 and CDR2 are LGHDT and YNNKEL (reference sequence). CDR3 sequence reads: CASSHSGGALQETQYF. For the CDR3, the DNA is TGTGCCAGCAGCCATAGCGGGGGGGCTCTTCAAGAGACCCAGTACTTC.

The chain has TRBV28 and TRBJ1-6, with TRBD1 matching 7 bases. The CDR3 has 15 amino acids. V shed 4 bases and J 10 bases; nucleotides not matched to a gene: 10. CDR1 is MDHEN and CDR2 is SYDVKM in the germline V gene. The CDR3: CASSSRDSPRSPLHF. CDR3 DNA sequence: TGTGCCAGCAGTTCCAGGGACAGTCCTCGATCACCCCTCCACTTT.

The chain employs TRBV11-3 and TRBJ1-2; TRBD1 matches at 12 bases. Germline V CDR1 and CDR2: SGHNT, YENEEA. V was clipped by 6 bases and J by 3 bases; unmatched bases: 14. CDR3 size: 18 residues. The CDR3 sequence: CASSPWVRDRGLHYGYTF. The DNA of the CDR3 is TGTGCCAGCAGTCCCTGGGTAAGGGACAGGGGGCTTCACTATGGCTACACCTTC. The whole variable domain, remainder taken from reference TRBV11-3 and TRBJ1-2, is EAGVVQSPRYKIIEKKQPVAFWCNPISGHNTLYWYLQNLGQGPELLIRYENEEAVDDSQLPKDRFSAERLKGVDSTLKIQPAELGDSAVYLCASSPWVRDRGLHYGYTFGSGTRLTVV.

This chain uses TRBV19 with TRBJ1-6, with D perhaps matching TRBD1 (5 bases). The germline V gene has CDR1 LNHDA and CDR2 SQIVND (reference sequence). This CDR3 has 14 residues. Trimming stripped 7 bases from V and 8 bases from J, with 15 bases between. The chain's CDR3 is CASTPSGGYSPLHF. CDR3 in DNA: TGTGCCAGTACCCCCTCGGGGGGTTATTCACCCCTCCACTTT.

The chain combines TRBV11-3 with TRBJ2-1, with TRBD1 as a possible D gene (6 bases). Germline CDR1 reads SGHNT; CDR2 reads YENEEA. This CDR3 has 16 residues. V lost 7 bases to trimming and J lost 6 bases, with 22 bases between them. In DNA, the CDR3 is TGTGCCAGCAAAAGTTTAGGGGGAATCGGCAGCAATGAGCAGTTCTTC. It is translated as CASKSLGGIGSNEQFF. The full variable domain, completed using reference TRBV11-3 and TRBJ2-1, is EAGVVQSPRYKIIEKKQPVAFWCNPISGHNTLYWYLQNLGQGPELLIRYENEEAVDDSQLPKDRFSAERLKGVDSTLKIQPAELGDSAVYLCASKSLGGIGSNEQFFGPGTRLTVL.

The CDR3 sequence is CASSPQGKWEKLFF. The CDR3 DNA reads TGTGCCAGCTCACCACAGGGGAAATGGGAAAAACTGTTTTTT. This chain joins TRBV18 and TRBJ1-4, with a tentative D call TRBD1 (5 bases). V lost 1 base and J 8 bases, leaving 11 bases between the germline ends. Looked up from germline, CDR1 is KGHSH and CDR2 is LQKENI. CDR3 length: 14 residues.

The J gene is TRBJ2-3, the V gene TRBV18, with 12 bases fitting TRBD2. The CDR3 has 16 residues. The V gene's germline CDR1 is KGHSH and CDR2 LQKENI. The trim removed 5 bases at V and 6 bases at J, leaving 9 bases unmatched. The CDR3 loop is CASSSGLAGPGDTQYF. In DNA form, the CDR3 reads TGTGCCAGCTCAAGCGGACTAGCGGGGCCAGGGGATACGCAGTATTTT.

The gene calls are TRBV27 and TRBJ1-3; D is possibly TRBD1 (5 bases). V shed 2 bases and J shed 0 bases, with 11 bases lying between them. The CDR3 runs to 16 residues. The V gene's germline CDR1 is MNHEY and CDR2 SMNVEV (reference sequence). CDR3 loop: CASSLTGGFSGNTIYF. In nucleotides, the CDR3 is TGTGCCAGCAGTTTAACAGGAGGGTTCTCTGGAAACACCATATATTTT.

The CDR3 bases are TGTGCCAGCAGCCCGATGGAATGGAGTCTGGACAGGGTTCTCTACGAGCAGTACTTC. It is translated as CASSPMEWSLDRVLYEQYF. The rearrangement joins TRBV7-9 to TRBJ2-7, with TRBD1 matching 8 bases. This CDR3 spans 19 amino acids. Unmatched junction bases numbered 21, after V lost 5 bases and J lost 3 bases. Germline V CDR1 and CDR2: SEHNR, FQNEAQ (reference sequence).

This chain joins TRBV19 and TRBJ1-5; D possibly corresponds to TRBD1 (6 bases). CDR3 length: 16 residues. Trimming left V 7 bases short and J 5 bases short, with 21 bases between. The germline CDR1 and CDR2 sequences are LNHDA and SQIVND (reference sequence). In nucleotides, the CDR3 is TGTGCCAGTAAGAACAGGGTGAATGATCCCCATCAGCCCCAGCATTTT. It is translated as CASKNRVNDPHQPQHF.

V gene TRBV30 combines with J gene TRBJ1-3; weak D call: TRBD1 (5 bases). The CDR3 sequence is 13 residues long. In germline, CDR1 is GTSNPN, CDR2 SVGIG (reference sequence). V was trimmed by 0 bases and J by 6 bases, leaving 9 bases between them. The CDR3 reads CAWSVIGQNTIYF. The CDR3 nucleotides are TGTGCCTGGAGTGTAATCGGACAAAACACCATATATTTT.

This clone was detected once. J is TRBJ2-1 and V is TRBV7-2; TRBD2 matches 15 bases. Trimming cost V 5 bases and J 6 bases; bases outside gene matches: 5. CDR3 length equals 16 residues. CDR1 and CDR2 from the germline V gene are SGHTA and FQGNSA. CDR3 protein: CASSRTSGGASNEQFF. CDR3 DNA: TGTGCCAGCAGCAGGACTAGCGGGGGGGCGAGCAATGAGCAGTTCTTC.

V usage is TRBV19 and J usage is TRBJ2-1, with D possibly matching TRBD1 (5 bases). Per germline, CDR1 LNHDA and CDR2 SQIVND (reference sequence). The ends were cut back, 2 bases at V and 3 bases at J, with 11 bases in the middle. The CDR3 spans 15 residues. CDR3 coding DNA: TGTGCCAGTAGTATACTTGGCACAGGCTACAATGAGCAGTTCTTC. This gives the protein CASSILGTGYNEQFF.

J is TRBJ1-1 and V is TRBV27; 7 bases are shared with TRBD1. This CDR3 comprises 13 residues. The J segment lost 3 bases and the V segment lost 7 bases, leaving 5 bases of the junction unmatched. Germline CDR1 reads MNHEY; CDR2 reads SMNVEV (reference sequence). The CDR3, as DNA: TGTGCCAGCACCGACAGGGTTGACACTGAAGCTTTCTTT. Translated, it gives CASTDRVDTEAFF.

The rearrangement links TRBV10-3 to TRBJ2-3; 7 positions agree with TRBD1. CDR3 size: 13 residues. With 6 bases clipped from V and 0 bases from J, the junction kept 0 bases outside the gene matches. The germline V gene encodes CDR1 ENHRY and CDR2 SYGVKD. This CDR3 is CAIRQGSTDTQYF. The CDR3 DNA follows: TGTGCCATCAGACAGGGGAGCACAGATACGCAGTATTTT.